Below are 4 T cell receptor beta chains sequenced from a single sample in a study of blood T cells in healthy people across ages. A second roughly 7 to 12 cycle PCR used barcoded and J-beta primers. TCRdb processed the 5' RACE reads anew with MiXCR; each CDR3 protein has one entry. This sample has hundreds of thousands of distinct CDR3 sequences, with around 40% found just once. Sequencing was carried out using blood. These receptors were collected from an older woman in good health.

This clonotype was seen a few times. This sequence joins TRBV6-2 or TRBV6-3 and TRBJ2-7, with unresolved D. V lost 5 bases to trimming and J lost 0 bases, with 8 bases between them. The germline CDR1 and CDR2 sequences are MNHEY and SVGEGT. The CDR3 spans 13 residues. The CDR3 sequence is CASSVKSSYEQYF. In DNA form, the CDR3 reads TGTGCCAGCAGTGTCAAGAGCTCCTACGAGCAGTACTTC.

About this clonotype: At one boundary the junction diverges from the germline segment, which might be a read error. This sequence joins TRBV7-3 and TRBJ2-3; unclear D gene. Germline-derived CDR1 and CDR2 are SGHTA and FQGTGA. This CDR3 has 13 residues. The CDR3 loop reads CASSLIRADTRYF. CDR3 DNA sequence: TGTGCCAGCAGCTTAATTAGGGCAGATACGCGGTATTTT.

The V call is TRBV6-6, the J call TRBJ2-2; 10 bases fit TRBD2. CDR3 size: 11 residues. Germline CDR1 reads MNHNY; CDR2 reads SVGAGI (reference sequence). CDR3 residues: CLAGETGELFF. The CDR3 nucleotides read TGTCTAGCGGGAGAAACCGGGGAGCTGTTTTTT.

With respect to this clonotype: Since a much larger clone is just one base distant, this may be a read error. The chain joins TRBV9 to TRBJ2-1, with unresolved D. Germline CDR1 SGDLS, CDR2 YYNGEE. The CDR3 runs 13 residues. V was clipped by 1 base and J by 13 bases, with 15 bases between them. The CDR3 is CASSVSGQETQFF. The CDR3 DNA reads TGTGCCAGCAGCGTAAGTGGCCAAGAGACCCAGTTCTTC.